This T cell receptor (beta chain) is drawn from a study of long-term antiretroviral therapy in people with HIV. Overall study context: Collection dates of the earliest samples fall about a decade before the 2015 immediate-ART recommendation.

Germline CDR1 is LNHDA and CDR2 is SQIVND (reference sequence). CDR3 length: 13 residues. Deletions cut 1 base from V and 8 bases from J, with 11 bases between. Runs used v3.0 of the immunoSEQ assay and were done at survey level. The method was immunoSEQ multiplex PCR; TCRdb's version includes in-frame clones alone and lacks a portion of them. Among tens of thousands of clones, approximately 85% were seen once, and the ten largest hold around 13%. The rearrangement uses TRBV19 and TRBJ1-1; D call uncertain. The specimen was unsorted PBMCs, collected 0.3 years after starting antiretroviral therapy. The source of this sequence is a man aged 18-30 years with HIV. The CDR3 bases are TGTGCCAGTAGTATAGCGTACGGTGTCGAAGCTTTCTTT. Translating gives CASSIAYGVEAFF.